This entry describes one TCR beta chain. V gave up 4 bases and J gave up 4 bases; unmatched junction bases: 10. This CDR3 has 16 residues. CDR1 and CDR2 (germline): SGHDT, YYEEEE. Generated by immunoSEQ multiplex PCR, the TCRdb table keeps only in-frame clones and is missing some. The sample comprises roughly 150,000 clones, approximately 86% of which are singletons, and around 2.1% rests with the top ten. This specimen belongs to a study of cytomegalovirus exposure and HLA in healthy donors. The clonotype comes from a woman aged 18-29 years in good health and CMV-seronegative. Sequenced input: PBMCs. The J gene is TRBJ1-4, the V gene TRBV5-6, with TRBD1 matching over 7 bases. The CDR3 DNA sequence: TGTGCCAGCAGCAGCCCTCTCCGACAGGGTAATGAAAAACTGTTTTTT. Translating it yields CASSSPLRQGNEKLFF.